The present TCR beta chain was sequenced within a study of radiotherapy plus CTLA-4 blockade in lung cancer. On the study more broadly: Objective responses emerged in around 18% of patients, and around 30% attained disease control.

Libraries were prepared by immunoSEQ multiplex PCR; TCRdb keeps only in-frame clonotypes and omits some of them. The sample includes about 68,000 clones, 79% of them seen just once. With V trimmed by 3 bases and J by 3 bases, 10 bases remained unmatched. From germline, CDR1 is MNHEY and CDR2 SVGAGI. CDR3 length equals 16 residues. On this clone itself: The antigen is unknown.

Study-wide findings and caveats: Among reported predictors of response, early blood T cell clone dynamics with interferon-beta performed best.

Patients had chemo-refractory metastatic non-small-cell lung cancer and received focal radiation plus CTLA-4 blockade that used ipilimumab. The sequence derives from a human donor with non-small cell lung cancer who had a complete response to radiotherapy plus ipilimumab. This chain connects TRBV6-5 to TRBJ2-7; 8 bases are a match to TRBD1. The sample in question was peripheral blood, obtained from a patient treated with radiotherapy plus ipilimumab. In nucleotides, the CDR3 is TGTGCCAGCAGTTATCTCCTGGGACAGGACCGCTACGAGCAGTACTTC. It codes for CASSYLLGQDRYEQYF.